A selection of T cell receptor beta chains follows, all from one sample in a study of T cells after yellow fever vaccination. In TCRdb, the 5' RACE reads were re-called with MiXCR into one record per CDR3 protein. This repertoire shows about 310,000 distinct CDR3 sequences, approximately 3.9% found once; its top ten account for 23%. The source was PBMCs, collected on the day of the yellow fever booster vaccination. The source is a man between 18 and 29 years old who received the YFV17D yellow fever vaccine. Both conserved end residues are part of each CDR3. A D gene is named only where the DNA matches it firmly. A row's size may be missing; if present it is once, few, many or a size class.

>TRBV6-2/TRBV6-3|TRBJ1-1|NA|many
CASSATGNTEAFF
TGTGCCAGCAGCGCGACAGGGAACACTGAAGCTTTCTTT
>TRBV4-2|TRBJ1-4|NA|NA
CASSQGTWEEKLFF
TGTGCCAGCAGCCAGGGGACATGGGAAGAAAAACTGTTTTTT
>TRBV9|TRBJ2-1|TRBD1|many
CASSVGQGALLDEQFF
TGTGCCAGCAGCGTAGGACAGGGCGCCCTCTTGGATGAGCAGTTCTTC
>TRBV5-1|TRBJ2-3|TRBD2|NA
CASSAGLGVGTDTQYF
TGCGCCAGCAGCGCCGGACTAGGCGTGGGCACAGATACGCAGTATTTT
>TRBV7-9|TRBJ2-3|NA|many
CASSNEQGLSTDTQYF
TGTGCCAGCAGCAATGAACAGGGACTTAGCACAGATACGCAGTATTTT
>TRBV5-1|TRBJ2-1|TRBD2|many
CASSLGGGGDYNEQFF
TGCGCCAGCAGCTTGGGCGGCGGGGGGGATTACAATGAGCAGTTCTTC
>TRBV5-5|TRBJ2-1|NA|many
CASSLVSPVPDEQFF
TGTGCCAGCAGCTTGGTTTCCCCAGTCCCCGATGAGCAGTTCTTC
>TRBV7-2|TRBJ2-3|NA|many
CASSFEATDTQYF
TGTGCCAGCAGCTTTGAGGCCACAGATACGCAGTATTTT
>TRBV20-1|TRBJ1-2|NA|NA
CSAPGTENYGYTF
TGCAGTGCCCCCGGGACTGAGAACTATGGCTACACCTTC
>TRBV18|TRBJ2-7|TRBD1|many
CASSRDRGLGEQYF
TGTGCCAGCTCACGGGACAGGGGGCTTGGCGAGCAGTACTTC
>TRBV7-2|TRBJ2-2|NA|many
CASSLAFTPGTGELFF
TGTGCCAGCAGCTTAGCGTTCACGCCGGGCACCGGGGAGCTGTTTTTT
>TRBV20-1|TRBJ2-4|NA|many
CSARNEGWAENIQYF
TGCAGTGCTAGAAACGAGGGCTGGGCTGAAAACATTCAGTACTTC
>TRBV7-2|TRBJ2-1|NA|many
CASSLDREGEQFF
TGTGCCAGCAGCTTAGACAGAGAGGGTGAGCAGTTCTTC
>TRBV27|TRBJ2-7|TRBD2|few
CASSSLRAGVISYEQYF
TGTGCCAGCAGTTCCCTACGGGCGGGGGTGATTTCCTACGAGCAGTACTTC
>TRBV20-1|TRBJ2-5|NA|many
CSARDGRGQETQYF
TGCAGTGCTAGAGATGGCAGGGGCCAAGAGACCCAGTACTTC
>TRBV20-1|TRBJ2-2|TRBD2|many
CSASTAGGPVTGELFF
TGCAGTGCTAGTACGGCGGGGGGGCCGGTCACCGGGGAGCTGTTTTTT
>TRBV6-1|TRBJ1-1|NA|many
CASSQGQGTEAFF
TGTGCCAGCAGCCAGGGTCAGGGCACTGAAGCTTTCTTT
>TRBV24-1|TRBJ2-7|TRBD1|few
CATPSWDRGRPEQYF
TGTGCCACCCCCTCGTGGGACAGGGGGCGGCCCGAGCAGTACTTC
>TRBV10-2|TRBJ2-3|NA|many
CASSESPGADTQYF
TGCGCCAGCAGTGAGTCACCGGGTGCAGATACGCAGTATTTT
>TRBV6-6|TRBJ1-2|NA|NA
CASSYSPAREGYTF
TGTGCCAGCAGTTACTCGCCGGCGAGGGAGGGCTACACCTTC
>TRBV12-3/TRBV12-4|TRBJ2-7|NA|many
CASSMGGQGTYEQYF
TGTGCCAGCAGCATGGGGGGTCAGGGAACCTACGAGCAGTACTTC
>TRBV10-2|TRBJ2-3|TRBD2|few
CASNPTSGGNTDTQYF
TGCGCCAGCAATCCGACTAGCGGGGGGAACACAGATACGCAGTATTTT
>TRBV24-1|TRBJ1-5|NA|few
CATSRGANQPQHF
TGTGCCACCAGCCGGGGGGCCAATCAGCCCCAGCATTTT
>TRBV7-2|TRBJ2-7|TRBD1|many
CASSSPGQGYEQYF
TGTGCCAGCAGCTCGCCGGGACAGGGCTACGAGCAGTACTTC
>TRBV28|TRBJ1-5|TRBD1|many
CASQTDRDQPQHF
TGTGCCAGCCAGACCGACAGGGATCAGCCCCAGCATTTT
>TRBV12-5|TRBJ1-1|NA|many
CASGPRRYTEAFF
TGTGCTAGTGGTCCCCGGAGGTACACTGAAGCTTTCTTT
>TRBV29-1|TRBJ2-3|NA|few
CSVESAQGSTDTQYF
TGCAGCGTTGAAAGTGCCCAGGGCAGCACAGATACGCAGTATTTT
>TRBV6-5|TRBJ2-3|TRBD2|many
CASSQLAGALRDTQYF
TGTGCCAGCAGTCAGCTAGCGGGGGCCCTTAGGGATACGCAGTATTTT
>TRBV5-1|TRBJ1-2|NA|many
CASSLTGSNYGYTF
TGCGCCAGCAGCTTGACAGGCTCTAACTATGGCTACACCTTC
>TRBV7-9|TRBJ1-1|NA|many
CASSIMGIEAFF
TGTGCCAGCAGTATCATGGGCATTGAAGCTTTCTTT
>TRBV7-2|TRBJ1-2|NA|few
CASSKRLGAVDYGYTF
TGTGCCAGCAGCAAAAGACTGGGGGCAGTCGACTATGGCTACACCTTC
>TRBV29-1|TRBJ2-2|TRBD1|few
CSAFDRGNTGELFF
TGCAGCGCATTTGACAGGGGGAACACCGGGGAGCTGTTTTTT
>TRBV4-1|TRBJ1-2|NA|NA
CASSREGRVNYGYTF
TGCGCCAGCAGCCGAGAAGGGAGGGTCAACTATGGCTACACCTTC
>TRBV5-1|TRBJ2-5|NA|many
CASSLRPAGETQYF
TGCGCCAGCAGCTTGAGGCCAGCTGGGGAGACCCAGTACTTC
>TRBV6-2/TRBV6-3|TRBJ2-5|NA|many
CASSPLLETQYF
TGTGCCAGCAGTCCCCTATTGGAGACCCAGTACTTC
>TRBV20-1|TRBJ2-2|TRBD2|few
CRAGDTGELFF
TGCAGGGCGGGAGACACCGGGGAGCTGTTTTTT
>TRBV7-3|TRBJ1-1|TRBD1|NA
CASSHRQGAGGTEAFF
TGTGCCAGCAGCCACAGACAGGGGGCGGGGGGCACTGAAGCTTTCTTT
>TRBV18|TRBJ1-2|NA|many
CASSAGTTNYGYTF
TGTGCCAGCTCAGCAGGGACTACTAACTATGGCTACACCTTC
>TRBV4-1|TRBJ2-2|NA|many
CASSQAGLTTNTGELFF
TGCGCCAGCAGCCAAGCGGGTCTGACTACGAACACCGGGGAGCTGTTTTTT
>TRBV5-1|TRBJ1-2|NA|NA
CASSQTWEPYGYTF
TGCGCCAGCAGCCAGACCTGGGAACCCTATGGCTACACCTTC
>TRBV20-1|TRBJ2-2|NA|many
CSARDWDRSGELFF
TGCAGTGCTAGAGATTGGGACCGATCCGGGGAGCTGTTTTTT
>TRBV28|TRBJ2-2|NA|many
CASSFTQNTGELFF
TGTGCCAGCAGTTTTACGCAGAACACCGGGGAGCTGTTTTTT
>TRBV5-4|TRBJ2-3|NA|NA
CASSFGAGDTDTQYF
TGTGCCAGCAGCTTTGGGGCAGGAGACACAGATACGCAGTATTTT
>TRBV14|TRBJ1-4|NA|NA
CASSSGLREKLFF
TGTGCCAGCAGCTCCGGTCTTCGGGAAAAACTGTTTTTT
>TRBV12-3/TRBV12-4|TRBJ2-3|NA|NA
CASSLVMNTQYF
TGTGCCAGCAGTTTAGTAATGAATACGCAGTATTTT
>TRBV5-1|TRBJ2-5|NA|many
CASSPGGSQETQYF
TGCGCCAGCAGCCCAGGGGGGTCACAAGAGACCCAGTACTTC
>TRBV10-1|TRBJ2-4|TRBD1|many
CATAPTGTGPSIQYF
TGCGCCACCGCCCCGACCGGGACAGGCCCCTCCATTCAGTACTTC
>TRBV20-1|TRBJ2-1|NA|many
CSALNRGGPNEQFF
TGCAGTGCTCTAAACAGGGGAGGGCCAAATGAGCAGTTCTTC